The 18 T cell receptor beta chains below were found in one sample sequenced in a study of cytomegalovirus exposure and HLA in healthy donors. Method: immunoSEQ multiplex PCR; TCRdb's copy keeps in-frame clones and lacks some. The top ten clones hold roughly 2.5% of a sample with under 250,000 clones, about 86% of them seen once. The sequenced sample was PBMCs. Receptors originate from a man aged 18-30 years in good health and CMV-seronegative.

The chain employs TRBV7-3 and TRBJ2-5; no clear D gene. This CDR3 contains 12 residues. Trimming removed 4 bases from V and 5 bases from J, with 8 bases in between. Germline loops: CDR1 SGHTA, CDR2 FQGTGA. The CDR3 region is CASSSAGETQYF. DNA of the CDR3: TGTGCCAGCAGCTCCGCCGGGGAGACCCAGTACTTC.

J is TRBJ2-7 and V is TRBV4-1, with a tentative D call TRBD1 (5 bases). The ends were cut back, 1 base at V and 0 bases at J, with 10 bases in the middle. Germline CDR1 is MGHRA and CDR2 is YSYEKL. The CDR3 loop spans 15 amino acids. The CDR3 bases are TGCGCCAGCAGCCAAGTACAGGCAAGCTCCTACGAGCAGTACTTC. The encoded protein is CASSQVQASSYEQYF.

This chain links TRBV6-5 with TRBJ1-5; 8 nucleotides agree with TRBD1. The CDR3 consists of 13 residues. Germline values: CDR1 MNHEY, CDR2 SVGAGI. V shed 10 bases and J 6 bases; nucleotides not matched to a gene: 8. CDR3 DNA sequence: TGTGCCACCCGAGGGGACAGGTCTCAGCCCCAGCATTTT. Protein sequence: CATRGDRSQPQHF.

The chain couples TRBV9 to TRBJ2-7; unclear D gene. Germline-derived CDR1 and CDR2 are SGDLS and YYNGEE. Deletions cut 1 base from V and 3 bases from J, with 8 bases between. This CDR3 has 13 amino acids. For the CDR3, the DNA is TGTGCCAGCAGCGTAAATGCTAACTACGAGCAGTACTTC. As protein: CASSVNANYEQYF.

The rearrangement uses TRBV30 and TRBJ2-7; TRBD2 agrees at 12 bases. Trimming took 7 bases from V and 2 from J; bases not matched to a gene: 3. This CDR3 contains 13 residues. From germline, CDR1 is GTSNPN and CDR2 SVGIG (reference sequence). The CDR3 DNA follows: TGTGCCTTACGGACTAGCGGGACCTACGAGCAGTACTTC. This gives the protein CALRTSGTYEQYF.

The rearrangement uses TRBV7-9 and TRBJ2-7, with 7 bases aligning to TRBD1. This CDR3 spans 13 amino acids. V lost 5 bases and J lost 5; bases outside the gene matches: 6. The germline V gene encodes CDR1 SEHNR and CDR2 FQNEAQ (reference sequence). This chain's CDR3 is CASSPPDRDEQYF. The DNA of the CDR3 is TGTGCCAGCAGCCCACCCGACAGGGACGAGCAGTACTTC.

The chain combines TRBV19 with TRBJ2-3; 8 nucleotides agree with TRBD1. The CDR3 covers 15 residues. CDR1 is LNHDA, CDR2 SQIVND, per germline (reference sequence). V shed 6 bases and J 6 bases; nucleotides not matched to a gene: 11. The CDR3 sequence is CASSFSPGGEDTQYF. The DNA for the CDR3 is TGTGCCAGTAGCTTCTCCCCAGGGGGCGAGGATACGCAGTATTTT.

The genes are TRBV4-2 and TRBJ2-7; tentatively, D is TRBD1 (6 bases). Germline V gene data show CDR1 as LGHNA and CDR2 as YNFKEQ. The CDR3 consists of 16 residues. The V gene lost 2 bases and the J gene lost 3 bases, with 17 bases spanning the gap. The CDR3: CASSQSLDRLGYEQYF. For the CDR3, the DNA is TGTGCCAGCAGCCAATCCTTGGACAGATTAGGCTACGAGCAGTACTTC.

The CDR3 region is CASSQALAKNIQYF. The CDR3 bases are TGCGCCAGCAGCCAAGCCCTAGCCAAAAACATTCAGTACTTC. The chain links TRBV4-3 to TRBJ2-4; D uncertain. Germline CDR1 reads LGHNA; CDR2 reads YSLEER. V lost 1 base to trimming and J lost 0 bases, with 4 bases between them. This CDR3 is built from 14 residues.

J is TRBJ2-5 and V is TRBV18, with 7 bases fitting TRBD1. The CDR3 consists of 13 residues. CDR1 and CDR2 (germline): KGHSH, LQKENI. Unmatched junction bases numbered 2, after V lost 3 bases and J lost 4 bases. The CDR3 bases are TGTGCCAGCTCACCGTCAGGGGGAGAGACCCAGTACTTC. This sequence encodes CASSPSGGETQYF.

The CDR3 protein is CASRSGGAARRTQYF. CDR3 DNA: TGTGCCAGCCGCAGCGGGGGGGCCGCACGGAGGACGCAGTATTTT. The chain uses TRBV6-5 and TRBJ2-3; 10 bases map to TRBD2. V was clipped by 8 bases and J by 9 bases; unmatched bases: 14. In germline, CDR1 is MNHEY, CDR2 SVGAGI. This CDR3 is 15 amino acids long.

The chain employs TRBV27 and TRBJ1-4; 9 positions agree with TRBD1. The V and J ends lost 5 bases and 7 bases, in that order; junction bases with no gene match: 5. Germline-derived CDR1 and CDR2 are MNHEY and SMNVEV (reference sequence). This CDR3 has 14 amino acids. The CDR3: CASSTGGLGEKLFF. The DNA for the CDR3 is TGTGCCAGCAGTACAGGGGGCCTCGGTGAAAAACTGTTTTTT.

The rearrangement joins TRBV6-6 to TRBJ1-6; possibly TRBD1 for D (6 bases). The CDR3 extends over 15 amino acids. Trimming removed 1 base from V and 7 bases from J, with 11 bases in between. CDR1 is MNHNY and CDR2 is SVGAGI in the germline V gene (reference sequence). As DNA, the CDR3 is TGTGCCAGCAGTTACTTAGGGCAGGGGAATTCACCCCTCCACTTT. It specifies CASSYLGQGNSPLHF.

CDR3 DNA sequence: TGTGCCAGCAGCACAAGGGGACTCACAGATACGCAGTATTTT. It encodes CASSTRGLTDTQYF. The chain carries TRBV11-3 and TRBJ2-3; a weak D match, TRBD2 (6 bases). Trimming left V 5 bases short and J 2 bases short, with 11 bases between. CDR1 SGHNT and CDR2 YENEEA come from the germline V gene. The CDR3 is 14 residues long.

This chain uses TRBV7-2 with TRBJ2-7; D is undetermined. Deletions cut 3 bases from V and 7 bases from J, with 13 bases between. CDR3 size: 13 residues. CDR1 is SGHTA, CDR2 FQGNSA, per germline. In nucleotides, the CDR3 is TGTGCCAGCAGCTTTTGGCGGTCCCCAGAGCAGTACTTC. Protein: CASSFWRSPEQYF.

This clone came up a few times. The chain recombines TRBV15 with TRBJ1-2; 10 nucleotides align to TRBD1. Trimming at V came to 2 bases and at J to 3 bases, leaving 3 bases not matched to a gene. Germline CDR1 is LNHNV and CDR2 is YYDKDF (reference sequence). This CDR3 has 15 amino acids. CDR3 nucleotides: TGTGCCACCAGCAGAACAGACAGGGGGCACTATGGCTACACCTTC. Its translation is CATSRTDRGHYGYTF.

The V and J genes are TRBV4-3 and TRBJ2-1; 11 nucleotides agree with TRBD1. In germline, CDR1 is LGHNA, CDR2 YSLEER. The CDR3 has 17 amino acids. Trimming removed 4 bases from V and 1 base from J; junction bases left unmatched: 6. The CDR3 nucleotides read TGCGCCAGCAGCCGGCCGGGACAGGGGGATTCCTACAATGAGCAGTTCTTC. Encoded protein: CASSRPGQGDSYNEQFF.

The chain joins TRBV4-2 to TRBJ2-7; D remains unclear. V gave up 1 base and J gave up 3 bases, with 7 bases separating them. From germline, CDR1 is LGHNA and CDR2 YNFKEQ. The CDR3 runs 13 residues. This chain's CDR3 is CASSQGAGYEQYF. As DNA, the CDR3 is TGTGCCAGCAGCCAAGGAGCCGGCTACGAGCAGTACTTC.